This TCR beta chain was obtained from a study of patients and donors after allogeneic stem cell transplantation. This clonotype was recorded a few times. This CDR3 region has 14 residues. CDR1 is DFQATT, CDR2 SNEGSKA, per germline (reference sequence). The V and J ends lost 5 bases and 0 bases respectively, with 11 bases between them. TCRdb ran MiXCR on the RT-PCR reads and lists one entry per CDR3 protein. The profile covers 200,000 to 250,000 distinct CDR3 sequences, with around 41% appearing a single time and 11% taken by the ten largest. Sequenced input: blood, either unsorted or a sorted T cell fraction (not recorded which). The TCR was taken from a human donor who was either an allogeneic HSCT recipient or a stem cell or donor lymphocyte infusion donor (not recorded which). It is not recorded whose cells these are; they may come from a transplant donor. The rearrangement joins TRBV20-1 to TRBJ1-5; the D is unclear. The CDR3 coding sequence is TGCAGTGCTGCTACACAGTATAGCAATCAGCCCCAGCATTTT. Translating it yields CSAATQYSNQPQHF.